These 17 T cell receptor beta chains were all obtained from the same sample, sequenced in a study of OX40 agonist ivuxolimab in advanced cancers. Profiling relied on immunoSEQ multiplex PCR, and the TCRdb table lists in-frame clones only, not all of them. The sample shows 30,000 to 40,000 clones, about 92% of them seen only once. The input for sequencing was CD4+ or CD8+ T cells sorted from blood, taken in a trial of the OX40 agonist ivuxolimab. All receptors come from an adult with an advanced solid tumor such as melanoma, head and neck, liver or kidney cancer.

V usage is TRBV9 and J usage is TRBJ2-2; 9 positions agree with TRBD2. The CDR3 totals 16 residues. Germline CDR1 reads SGDLS; CDR2 reads YYNGEE. V dropped 5 bases and J dropped 5; count of bases not matched to a gene: 10. CDR3 nucleotide sequence: TGTGCCAGCAGTTTACGGCGGGAGGGAGATACCGGGGAGCTGTTTTTT. It encodes CASSLRREGDTGELFF. The full variable domain, in which reference TRBV9 and TRBJ2-2 provide the parts outside the CDR3, is DSGVTQTPKHLITATGQRVTLRCSPRSGDLSVYWYQQSLDQGLQFLIQYYNGEERAKGNILERFSAQQFPDLHSELNLSSLELGDSALYFCASSLRREGDTGELFFGEGSRLTVL.

This clone was counted once. This chain links TRBV15 with TRBJ2-7, with a tentative D call TRBD1 (6 bases). The CDR3 totals 14 residues. The germline V gene encodes CDR1 LNHNV and CDR2 YYDKDF (reference sequence). V dropped 8 bases and J dropped 3 bases, with 17 bases sitting between them. CDR3: CATSARTDFYEQYF. Here the CDR3 DNA reads TGTGCCACCTCGGCTAGGACAGATTTCTACGAGCAGTACTTC.

The chain combines TRBV4-2 with TRBJ2-1; 7 nucleotides agree with TRBD2. J lost 5 bases, V lost 4 bases, and 14 bases had no gene match. The CDR3 totals 17 residues. Germline V lookup: CDR1 LGHNA, CDR2 YNFKEQ. The CDR3 sequence: CASSPTHGTTFNNEQFF. CDR3 DNA sequence: TGTGCCAGCAGCCCCACACACGGGACTACCTTCAACAATGAGCAGTTCTTC.

The table lists this clone with a count of one. This chain uses TRBV4-1 with TRBJ2-7; 8 nucleotides line up with TRBD2. Germline V gene lookup returns CDR1 MGHRA and CDR2 YSYEKL. CDR3 length: 17 amino acids. With V trimmed by 1 base and J by 3 bases, 11 bases remained unmatched. The CDR3 DNA reads as TGCGCCAGCAGCCAAGCTTCCCCGGGACTAGGGAACTACGAGCAGTACTTC. Residues: CASSQASPGLGNYEQYF.

The V and J genes are TRBV27 and TRBJ1-2, with a possible D match to TRBD1 (6 bases). Trimming took 5 bases from V and 1 from J, leaving 8 bases between them. Germline values: CDR1 MNHEY, CDR2 SMNVEV (reference sequence). The CDR3 contains 13 residues. CDR3 protein: CASSGQYNYGYTF. The CDR3 bases are TGTGCCAGCAGTGGACAGTATAACTATGGCTACACCTTC.

The V call is TRBV5-1, the J call TRBJ2-1, with TRBD1 matching 8 bases. Germline-derived CDR1 and CDR2 are SGHRS and YFSETQ. This CDR3 spans 15 amino acids. The V segment lost 3 bases and the J segment 7 bases; nucleotides outside the gene matches: 9. CDR3 nucleotides: TGCGCCAGCAGCTCCACCGGGACAGGTGCGAATGAGCAGTTCTTC. Protein sequence: CASSSTGTGANEQFF.

V and J are TRBV7-8 and TRBJ2-5, with TRBD2 identical over 10 bases. Germline V gene sequence: CDR1 SGHVS, CDR2 FQNEAQ. This CDR3 spans 15 amino acids. The V segment lost 5 bases and the J segment 2 bases; nucleotides outside the gene matches: 5. The CDR3: CASSRSGGRQETQYF. In DNA, the CDR3 is TGTGCCAGCAGCCGTAGCGGGGGGCGTCAAGAGACCCAGTACTTC. The entire variable domain, with the rest obtained from reference TRBV7-8 and TRBJ2-5, is as follows: GAGVSQSPRYKVAKRGQDVALRCDPISGHVSLFWYQQALGQGPEFLTYFQNEAQLDKSGLPSDRFFAERPEGSVSTLKIQRTQQEDSAVYLCASSRSGGRQETQYFGPGTRLLVL.

The chain links TRBV7-6 to TRBJ1-6; D remains unclear. Germline V gene sequence: CDR1 SGHVS, CDR2 FNYEAQ. The CDR3 loop spans 16 amino acids. The V and J ends lost 1 base and 2 bases respectively, with 9 bases between them. The CDR3 DNA is TGTGCCAGCAGCTTAGGAGGAAGCCCCTATAATTCACCCCTCCACTTT. Translating gives CASSLGGSPYNSPLHF.

The V gene is TRBV6-5, the J gene TRBJ2-7, with D perhaps given as TRBD1 or TRBD2 (6 bases each). The CDR3 loop spans 13 amino acids. V was trimmed by 4 bases and J by 2 bases, leaving 9 bases between them. The germline CDR1 and CDR2 sequences are MNHEY and SVGAGI. DNA of the CDR3: TGTGCCAGCAGTTGGGGGGCGGCCTACGAGCAGTACTTC. Translated: CASSWGAAYEQYF.

The V and J genes are TRBV7-6 and TRBJ2-1, with 7 bases fitting TRBD2. V dropped 1 base and J dropped 6; count of bases not matched to a gene: 12. This CDR3 is built from 17 residues. Germline V gives CDR1 SGHVS, CDR2 FNYEAQ. The CDR3 DNA follows: TGTGCCAGCAGCTTAGGGAGCGGCGGTCTAGCGGTCAATGAGCAGTTCTTC. Its protein product is CASSLGSGGLAVNEQFF.

The CDR3 reads CASSIDPTSERADEQFF. In nucleotides, the CDR3 is TGTGCCAGTAGTATTGATCCGACTAGCGAGAGGGCGGATGAGCAGTTCTTC. The rearrangement joins TRBV19 to TRBJ2-1; 8 bases match TRBD2. From germline, CDR1 is LNHDA and CDR2 SQIVND (reference sequence). The V and J ends lost 3 bases and 8 bases, in that order; junction bases with no gene match: 15. This CDR3 has 17 amino acids.

The chain has TRBV5-5 and TRBJ2-7; 7 nucleotides align to TRBD2. Germline V gives CDR1 SGHKS, CDR2 YYEKEE (reference sequence). CDR3 length equals 16 residues. After removal of 4 bases from V and 4 bases from J, the junction contained 14 bases not matched to a gene. The CDR3 loop reads CASSLTSLEGWYEQYF. The CDR3 region has the DNA TGTGCCAGCAGCCTGACTAGCCTGGAGGGATGGTACGAGCAGTACTTC.

This clone was seen at least ten times. The chain uses TRBV5-4 and TRBJ1-2; D is unclear. The CDR3 contains 11 residues. In germline, CDR1 is SGHNT, CDR2 YYREEE (reference sequence). The V end was cut by 2 bases, the J end by 7 bases, with 6 bases between. CDR3 in DNA: TGTGCCAGCAGCTTTGTGGGTGGCTACACCTTC. Amino acids: CASSFVGGYTF.

The rearrangement uses TRBV5-4 and TRBJ2-7; no clear D. The CDR3 has 13 amino acids. The V and J ends lost 0 bases and 1 base respectively, with 5 bases between them. Per germline, CDR1 SGHNT and CDR2 YYREEE (reference sequence). CDR3: CASSLDQSYEQYF. For the CDR3, the DNA is TGTGCCAGCAGCTTGGATCAGTCCTACGAGCAGTACTTC.

The rearrangement links TRBV14 to TRBJ2-1; 9 bases are shared with TRBD2. V lost 1 base, J lost 1 base, and 2 bases stayed unmatched. This CDR3 contains 16 residues. The germline gives CDR1 SGHDN, CDR2 FVKESK. The CDR3 sequence is CASSQASGTSYNEQFF. The CDR3 DNA reads as TGTGCCAGCAGCCAAGCTAGCGGGACATCCTACAATGAGCAGTTCTTC.

J is TRBJ2-3 and V is TRBV7-9, with D uncertain. The V end lost 4 bases, the J end lost 4 bases, and 21 bases lay between the germline ends. The CDR3 covers 17 residues. Looked up from germline, CDR1 is SEHNR and CDR2 is FQNEAQ (reference sequence). For the CDR3, the DNA is TGTGCCAGCAGCTCCCCCCCAGTCCCTGAGGCAGCAGATACGCAGTATTTT. The encoded protein is CASSSPPVPEAADTQYF.

V is TRBV6-6 and J is TRBJ1-5; D gene uncertain. Germline-derived CDR1 and CDR2 are MNHNY and SVGAGI (reference sequence). V shed 2 bases and J shed 11 bases, with 22 bases lying between them. This CDR3 comprises 16 residues. The CDR3 region is CASSYDTTRPRLAQHF. The CDR3 DNA follows: TGTGCCAGCAGTTACGACACGACCCGACCCAGGTTAGCCCAGCATTTT.